Each of the 16 T cell receptor beta chains below was sequenced from the same sample in a study of early stage breast cancer tumors. Clones were sequenced by immunoSEQ multiplex PCR, and TCRdb holds only the in-frame ones, with some missing. The sample lists about 72,000 clones, roughly 80% occurring once. Material for sequencing was blood. The source is a person between 60 and 69 years old with breast cancer.

The gene calls are TRBV19 and TRBJ1-2; 8 nucleotides agree with TRBD1. The V segment lost 5 bases and the J segment 8 bases; nucleotides outside the gene matches: 7. This CDR3 comprises 13 residues. In germline, CDR1 is LNHDA, CDR2 SQIVND (reference sequence). DNA for the CDR3: TGTGCCAGTAGTCCGACAGGGGACAACGGCTACACCTTC. Its translation: CASSPTGDNGYTF.

This chain connects TRBV11-2 to TRBJ1-5; no clear D. Per the germline V gene, CDR1 is SGHAT and CDR2 is FQNNGV. Trimming removed 0 bases from V and 4 bases from J, with 10 bases in between. The CDR3 is 15 residues long. CDR3 sequence (DNA): TGTGCCAGCAGCTTAGATCGCGTTGGAAATCAGCCCCAGCATTTT. Protein product: CASSLDRVGNQPQHF.

This clone was seen once. The gene calls are TRBV6-5 and TRBJ1-4; D is ambiguous. V was shortened by 2 bases and J by 10 bases, with 5 bases between the two germline ends. The CDR3 is 11 amino acids. CDR1 MNHEY and CDR2 SVGAGI come from the germline V gene. The CDR3 bases are TGTGCCAGCAGTTACGACGGAAAACTGTTTTTT. Protein product: CASSYDGKLFF.

The chain has TRBV15 and TRBJ2-7; D is ambiguous. The CDR3 consists of 13 residues. In germline, CDR1 is LNHNV, CDR2 YYDKDF (reference sequence). V shed 3 bases and J shed 6 bases, with 12 bases lying between them. The CDR3 nucleotides are TGTGCCACCAGCAGGTCCCTCTCGCTCGAGCAGTACTTC. Residues: CATSRSLSLEQYF.

This clone was seen more than once but under ten times. The chain couples TRBV19 to TRBJ1-3; D gene uncertain. V lost 5 bases and J 2 bases, leaving 13 bases between the germline ends. Germline loops: CDR1 LNHDA, CDR2 SQIVND (reference sequence). This CDR3 region has 15 residues. The CDR3 region has the DNA TGTGCCAGTAGTGCTATGGCGGGTACTGGAAACACCATATATTTT. Protein product: CASSAMAGTGNTIYF.

V usage is TRBV2 and J usage is TRBJ2-1, with a possible D match to TRBD2 (5 bases). Germline CDR1 SNHLY, CDR2 FYNNEI. Trimming removed 2 bases from V and 9 bases from J, with 11 bases in between. The CDR3 has 13 amino acids. The CDR3 loop is CASSESLRVEQFF. For the CDR3, the DNA is TGTGCCAGCAGTGAATCTTTGCGGGTTGAGCAGTTCTTC. Variable domain in full (rest from reference TRBV2 and TRBJ2-1): EPEVTQTPSHQVTQMGQEVILRCVPISNHLYFYWYRQILGQKVEFLVSFYNNEISEKSEIFDDQFSVERPDGSNFTLKIRSTKLEDSAMYFCASSESLRVEQFFGPGTRLTVL.

This chain connects TRBV11-3 to TRBJ2-1; 7 nucleotides agree with TRBD2. The trim removed 1 base at V and 10 bases at J, leaving 7 bases unmatched. The CDR3 sequence is 14 residues long. Germline V CDR1 and CDR2: SGHNT, YENEEA. The CDR3 coding sequence is TGTGCCAGCAGCTTAGTGGCGGGAGAGGGGGAGCAGTTCTTC. It is translated as CASSLVAGEGEQFF.

This sequence joins TRBV28 and TRBJ2-1, with 10 bases matching TRBD2. Looked up from germline, CDR1 is MDHEN and CDR2 is SYDVKM. V lost 5 bases, J lost 15 bases, and 4 bases stayed unmatched. The CDR3 is made up of 11 amino acids. CDR3: CASSLSGRRFF. Here the CDR3 DNA reads TGTGCCAGCAGTCTTAGCGGGAGGAGGTTCTTC.

This clone was recorded a few times. The gene calls are TRBV5-5 and TRBJ2-3; D not certain. Germline lookup yields CDR1 SGHKS and CDR2 YYEKEE (reference sequence). V lost 7 bases, J lost 6 bases, and 9 bases lay in between. The CDR3 is 11 amino acids. In DNA, the CDR3 is TGTGCCAGCGGAGAGTGGGATACGCAGTATTTT. Translating it yields CASGEWDTQYF. Full variable domain (outside the CDR3, taken from reference TRBV5-5 and TRBJ2-3): DAGVTQSPTHLIKTRGQQVTLRCSPISGHKSVSWYQQVLGQGPQFIFQYYEKEERGRGNFPDRFSARQFPNYSSELNVNALLLGDSALYLCASGEWDTQYFGPGTRLTVL.

The V gene is TRBV5-4, the J gene TRBJ2-1, with D possibly matching TRBD2 (5 bases). The V and J ends lost 4 bases and 3 bases respectively, with 14 bases between them. The CDR3 is made up of 15 amino acids. Germline assignment: CDR1 SGHNT and CDR2 YYREEE (reference sequence). CDR3 sequence reads: CASSPNSRGYNEQFF. The CDR3 DNA sequence: TGTGCCAGCAGCCCTAACAGCCGGGGCTACAATGAGCAGTTCTTC.

This rearrangement joins TRBV6-1 to TRBJ2-6, with 7 bases lining up with TRBD1. This CDR3 comprises 18 residues. From germline, CDR1 is MNHNS and CDR2 SASEGT. V was pared by 1 base and J by 0 bases, with 6 bases of the junction left unmatched. In DNA, the CDR3 is TGTGCCAGCAGTGAAGTAATTAGGGGGCTCTCTGGGGCCAACGTCCTGACTTTC. It encodes CASSEVIRGLSGANVLTF.

This chain connects TRBV6-6 to TRBJ2-1; D remains unclear. CDR3 length: 11 amino acids. Trimming left V 4 bases short and J 5 bases short, with 3 bases between. CDR1 MNHNY and CDR2 SVGAGI come from the germline V gene (reference sequence). The CDR3 loop is CASSSDNEQFF. The CDR3 bases are TGTGCCAGCAGTTCGGACAATGAGCAGTTCTTC.

The chain joins TRBV5-6 to TRBJ1-1, with D possibly being TRBD1 (5 bases). V was cut by 0 bases and J by 4 bases, with 10 bases left in between. Germline V CDR1 and CDR2: SGHDT, YYEEEE. This CDR3 comprises 14 residues. The CDR3 region has the DNA TGTGCCAGCAGCTTGGCCCCAGGGTCCACTGAAGCTTTCTTT. It is translated as CASSLAPGSTEAFF.

The chain recombines TRBV2 with TRBJ2-5, with D hard to call. V gave up 3 bases and J gave up 6 bases, with 5 bases separating them. Germline CDR1 reads SNHLY; CDR2 reads FYNNEI. CDR3 size: 11 residues. CDR3 sequence reads: CASSDAKTQYF. The CDR3 region has the DNA TGTGCCAGCAGTGATGCAAAGACCCAGTACTTC.

The chain is built from TRBV6-1 and TRBJ1-1; D is undetermined. V shed 7 bases and J shed 5 bases, with 14 bases lying between them. The CDR3 has 13 amino acids. In germline, CDR1 is MNHNS, CDR2 SASEGT. CDR3 sequence reads: CASKMVLGTEAFF. CDR3 nucleotide sequence: TGTGCCAGCAAGATGGTTTTGGGGACTGAAGCTTTCTTT.

The chain uses TRBV5-1 and TRBJ2-7; 7 positions agree with TRBD2. From germline, CDR1 is SGHRS and CDR2 YFSETQ. The length of the CDR3 is 16 residues. Trimming took 0 bases from V and 2 from J; bases not matched to a gene: 8. Here the CDR3 DNA reads TGCGCCAGCAGCTTGGTTATTAGCGGGTTAACCTACGAGCAGTACTTC. The encoded protein is CASSLVISGLTYEQYF.